The clone carrying this T cell receptor (beta chain) was seen a few times. Its cognate antigen is unknown. This record belongs to a study of CD8 T cells in ankylosing spondylitis. Findings and limits, study-wide: Blood of patients with ankylosing spondylitis appeared to be characterized by a TCR beta motif of about eight highly homologous variants. Earlier authors reported some of these motif variants in reactive arthritis synovial fluid and blood. Enrichment of disease-linked clones was reportedly significant in matched ankylosing spondylitis synovial fluid.

This CDR3 has 13 amino acids. Trimming left V 6 bases short and J 9 bases short, with 15 bases between. Germline values: CDR1 KGHSH, CDR2 LQKENI. MiXCR, applied by TCRdb to the 5' RACE reads, yields one record per CDR3 protein. Among 700,000 to 850,000 distinct CDR3 sequences listed, approximately 10% were seen once. Sequenced material: blood, either unsorted or a sorted T cell fraction (not recorded which). The sequence was collected from a male donor with ankylosing spondylitis. V is TRBV18 and J is TRBJ2-1; unclear D gene. The CDR3 reads CASSTTAQTEQFF. The CDR3 DNA is TGTGCCAGCTCGACCACAGCACAAACTGAGCAGTTCTTC.